Described below is a single T cell receptor (beta chain) sequence and its context. What it recognizes is unknown. Germline V gene lookup returns CDR1 SGHRS and CDR2 YFSETQ. CDR3 length equals 16 residues. V lost 2 bases to trimming and J lost 8 bases, with 20 bases between them. From the 5' RACE reads, TCRdb called clonotypes with MiXCR, one entry per CDR3 protein. Altogether 45,000 or so distinct CDR3 sequences are present, nearly 7.5% being singletons, with the ten largest covering around 8%. The entry originates in a study of early T cells in non-severe SARS-CoV-2 infection. Study in general: It was bulk RNA from unsorted whole blood that was sequenced, and the chains were unpaired.

Study-wide findings and caveats: Anti-spike CD8 specificities were favored by VDJdb matching, whose results missed private and CD4 specificities.

This chain joins TRBV5-1 and TRBJ2-1, with D possibly matching TRBD2 (6 bases). Specimen: whole blood. This TCR derives from an adult who was a healthcare worker with PCR-confirmed SARS-CoV-2 infection or an uninfected control (not recorded which). The CDR3 region has the DNA TGCGCCAGCAGCTTACTACTAGCCGGCCTTCTGGATGAGCAGTTCTTC. This codes for CASSLLLAGLLDEQFF.